This TCR beta chain was obtained from a study of graft-versus-host responses after intestinal transplantation (dated by TCRdb to the early 2020s). Study-level background: The transplants that recipients received were multivisceral, liver-intestinal, or isolated intestinal. Graft-versus-host and host-versus-graft alloreactive T cell clones were tracked in the graft, circulation and bone marrow after intestinal transplantation using bulk TCR-beta CDR3 sequencing. Rather than being sequenced by the commercial service, samples from three later patients were sequenced in-house on an Illumina MiSeq and processed with MiXCR. To identify alloreactive clones, pre-transplant mixed lymphocyte reaction products were sequenced and compared with unstimulated pre-transplant donor and recipient T cells. All recipients received anti-thymocyte globulin induction followed by maintenance tacrolimus and steroids for three to four years. A peak of at least 4% donor T cells among recipient peripheral blood mononuclear cells was the definition used for donor T cell macrochimerism. The cohort enrolled about two dozen intestinal transplant recipients, one of whom was a retransplant, and a few patients without pretransplant specimens were excluded. On the study overall, not on this receptor specifically: GvH clones turned up in recipient bone marrow, with some appearing earlier in ileal mucosa or blood, a pattern consistent with an intestinal mucosal origin. Conclusions were limited by the relatively low number and heterogeneity of intestinal transplant patients. Early after transplant, peak levels of circulating GvH clones were associated with declines in HvG clones. In the allografts of patients with donor T cell macrochimerism, GvH to HvG T cell clonal ratios were high.

In the first month after transplant, blood samples were collected up to 4 times, and after that at least monthly when available. The CDR3 measures 13 amino acids from cysteine to phenylalanine. Left in the record is the CDR3 DNA by itself, 39 bases read in frame from the first base. CDR1 SGHRS and CDR2 YFSETQ were looked up in the germline V gene. V is cut by 5 bases and J by 2 bases, and the space between the germline ends is 10 bases. Receptor libraries were prepared by the immunoSEQ multiplex PCR assay. For most patients, high-throughput TCR-beta CDR3 sequencing of genomic DNA was performed by Adaptive Biotechnologies. The study's own analysis went as follows. TCR sequencing data for roughly 18 patients were retrieved from Adaptive's ImmunoSEQ software; a few other patients were processed with MiXCR and VDJtools. CDR3 nucleotide sequences shared between donor and recipient were removed because their origin could not be assigned. To count as alloreactive, a clone needed at least 2-fold expansion over unstimulated cells and a minimum CFSE-low frequency of 0.002% (template counts) or 0.001% (read counts). A clone was considered mappable if detected in the sequenced pre-transplant spleen, lymph node, or MLR CFSE-low populations of the donor or recipient. Cumulative frequency of alloreactive clones was calculated as a percentage of all sequences weighted by copy number. The table was pulled from immuneACCESS by TCRdb, which kept in-frame rearrangements only. Such tables lose some clones; where checked, under half of the loss comes from unresolved V genes, and the rest has no known cause. Clonal size and the V and J genes are those of that table, whereas D and trimming came from the DNA. The sample includes 85,000 to 100,000 clones, with about 83% observed a single time. Clones ranked in the top ten supply approximately 1.4% of the sample.

This clone was counted only a few times. It has no known antigen specificity. No qualities accompany the bases; no much larger clone lies one base away. The sample contains more than one DNA sequence encoding this CDR3. The V and J segments used are TRBV5-1 and TRBJ2-5, and the D gene may be TRBD1, 6 bases matching. The sequencing used PBMCs, collected 255 days after intestinal transplant. The clonotype comes from a human patient who received an intestinal transplant, so some T cells may come from the graft donor. The CDR3 region: CASSGTGQETQYF. The DNA reads as follows: TGCGCCAGCAGTGGAACAGGGCAAGAGACCCAGTACTTC.